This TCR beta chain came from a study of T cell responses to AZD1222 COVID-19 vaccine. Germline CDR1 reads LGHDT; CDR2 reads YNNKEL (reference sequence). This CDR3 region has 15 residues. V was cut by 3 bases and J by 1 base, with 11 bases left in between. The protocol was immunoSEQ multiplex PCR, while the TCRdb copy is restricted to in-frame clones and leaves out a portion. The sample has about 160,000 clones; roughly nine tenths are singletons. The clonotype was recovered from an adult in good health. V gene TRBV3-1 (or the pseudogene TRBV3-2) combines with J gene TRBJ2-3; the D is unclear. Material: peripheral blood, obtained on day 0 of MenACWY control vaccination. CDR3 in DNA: TGTGCCAGCAGCCAGGGGAACGCCGGCACAGATACGCAGTATTTT. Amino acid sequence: CASSQGNAGTDTQYF.